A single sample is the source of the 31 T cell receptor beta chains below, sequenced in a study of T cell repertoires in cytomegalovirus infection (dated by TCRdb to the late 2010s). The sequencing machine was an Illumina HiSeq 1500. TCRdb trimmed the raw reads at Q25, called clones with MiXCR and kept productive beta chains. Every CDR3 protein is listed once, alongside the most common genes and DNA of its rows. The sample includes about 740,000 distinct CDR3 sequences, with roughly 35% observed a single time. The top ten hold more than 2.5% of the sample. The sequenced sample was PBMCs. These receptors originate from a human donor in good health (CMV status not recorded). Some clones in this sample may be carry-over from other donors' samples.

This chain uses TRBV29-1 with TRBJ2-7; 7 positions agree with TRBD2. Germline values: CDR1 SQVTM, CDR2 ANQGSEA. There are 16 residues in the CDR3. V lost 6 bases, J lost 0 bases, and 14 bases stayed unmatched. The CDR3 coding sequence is TGCAGCGTCGAGACTAGCTTCACGGGGGACTCCTACGAGCAGTACTTC. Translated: CSVETSFTGDSYEQYF.

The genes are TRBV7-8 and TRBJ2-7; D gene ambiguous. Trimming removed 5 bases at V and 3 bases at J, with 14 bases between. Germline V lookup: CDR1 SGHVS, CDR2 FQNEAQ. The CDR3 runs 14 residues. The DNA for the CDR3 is TGTGCCAGCAGCCCCGATGAGAGAAACTACGAGCAGTACTTC. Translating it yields CASSPDERNYEQYF.

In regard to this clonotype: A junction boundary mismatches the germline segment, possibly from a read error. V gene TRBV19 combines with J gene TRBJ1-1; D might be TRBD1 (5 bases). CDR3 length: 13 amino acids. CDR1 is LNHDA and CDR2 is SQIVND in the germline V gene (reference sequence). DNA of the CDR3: TGTGCCAGTAACTACAGGATCAACACTGAAGCTTGCTTT. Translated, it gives CASNYRINTEACF.

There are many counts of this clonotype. The CDR3 here is CASSLARNNEQFF. CDR3 nucleotides: TGTGCCAGCAGCTTAGCGCGTAACAATGAGCAGTTCTTC. V gene TRBV7-9 combines with J gene TRBJ2-1; D ambiguous. V gave up 0 bases and J gave up 5 bases, with 5 bases separating them. This CDR3 comprises 13 residues. Germline loops: CDR1 SEHNR, CDR2 FQNEAQ (reference sequence).

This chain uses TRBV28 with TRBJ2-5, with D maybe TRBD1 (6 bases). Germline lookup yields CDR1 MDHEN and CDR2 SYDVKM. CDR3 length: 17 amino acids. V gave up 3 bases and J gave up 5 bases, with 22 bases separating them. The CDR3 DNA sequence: TGTGCCAGCAGTTTGGTCCGCACAGGGCGTGTGAGGGAGACCCAGTACTTC. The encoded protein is CASSLVRTGRVRETQYF.

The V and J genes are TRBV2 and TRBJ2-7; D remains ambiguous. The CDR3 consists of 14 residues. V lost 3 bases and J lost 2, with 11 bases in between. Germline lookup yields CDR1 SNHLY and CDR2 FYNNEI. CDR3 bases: TGTGCCAGCAGTGATGCGAGCAGGACCTACGAGCAGTACTTC. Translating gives CASSDASRTYEQYF.

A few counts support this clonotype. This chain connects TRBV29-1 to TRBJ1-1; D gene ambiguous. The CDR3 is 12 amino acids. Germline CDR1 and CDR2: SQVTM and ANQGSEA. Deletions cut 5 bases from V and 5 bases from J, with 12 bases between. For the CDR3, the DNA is TGCAGCGTTCAGAAGAGTGGGACTGAAGCTTTCTTT. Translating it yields CSVQKSGTEAFF.

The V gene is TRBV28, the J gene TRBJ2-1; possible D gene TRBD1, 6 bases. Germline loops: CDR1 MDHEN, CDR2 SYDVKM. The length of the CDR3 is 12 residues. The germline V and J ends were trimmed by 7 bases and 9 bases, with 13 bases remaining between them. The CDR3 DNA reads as TGTGCCAGCAACCAGCAGGGGTCTGAGCAGTTCTTC. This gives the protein CASNQQGSEQFF.

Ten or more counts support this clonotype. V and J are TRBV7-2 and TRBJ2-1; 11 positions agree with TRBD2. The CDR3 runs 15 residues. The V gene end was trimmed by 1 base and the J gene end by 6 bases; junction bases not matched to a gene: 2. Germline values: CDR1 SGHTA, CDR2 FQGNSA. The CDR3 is CASSLGTSGLNEQFF. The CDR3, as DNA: TGTGCCAGCAGCTTAGGGACTAGCGGGCTCAATGAGCAGTTCTTC.

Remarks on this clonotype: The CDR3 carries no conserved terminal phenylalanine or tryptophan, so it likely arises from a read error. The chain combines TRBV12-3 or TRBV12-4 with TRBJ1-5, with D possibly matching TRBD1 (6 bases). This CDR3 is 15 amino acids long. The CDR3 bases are TGTGCAAGCAGGTCTAGCACAGGGACGGGTCAGCCCCAGCATTCT. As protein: CASRSSTGTGQPQHS.

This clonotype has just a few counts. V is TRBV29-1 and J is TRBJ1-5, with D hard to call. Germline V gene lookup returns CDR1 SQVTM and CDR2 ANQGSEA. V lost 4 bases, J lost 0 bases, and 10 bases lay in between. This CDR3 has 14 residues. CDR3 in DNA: TGCAGCGTTGGTGAGGGTTCTAGCAATCAGCCCCAGCATTTT. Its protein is CSVGEGSSNQPQHF.

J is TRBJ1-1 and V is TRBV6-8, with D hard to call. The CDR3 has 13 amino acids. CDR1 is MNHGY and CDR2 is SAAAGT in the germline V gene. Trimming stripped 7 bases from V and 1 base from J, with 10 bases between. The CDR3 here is CASTRKGNTEAFF. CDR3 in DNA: TGTGCCAGCACTCGGAAGGGGAACACTGAAGCTTTCTTT.

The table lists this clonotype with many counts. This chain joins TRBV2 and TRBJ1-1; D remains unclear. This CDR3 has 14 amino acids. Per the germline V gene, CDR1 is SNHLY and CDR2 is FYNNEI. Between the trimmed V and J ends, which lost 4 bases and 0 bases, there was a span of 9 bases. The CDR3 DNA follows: TGTGCCAGCAGTGTGGCAGGTATGAACACTGAAGCTTTCTTT. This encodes CASSVAGMNTEAFF. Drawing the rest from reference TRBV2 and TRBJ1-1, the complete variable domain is EPEVTQTPSHQVTQMGQEVILRCVPISNHLYFYWYRQILGQKVEFLVSFYNNEISEKSEIFDDQFSVERPDGSNFTLKIRSTKLEDSAMYFCASSVAGMNTEAFFGQGTRLTVV.

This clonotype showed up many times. The CDR3 loop reads CASSLAPGGNQPQHF. CDR3 sequence (DNA): TGTGCCAGCAGCTTAGCCCCAGGGGGCAATCAGCCCCAGCATTTT. The chain carries TRBV11-2 and TRBJ1-5; D possibly corresponds to TRBD1 (6 bases). CDR1 SGHAT and CDR2 FQNNGV come from the germline V gene. Trimming cost V 1 base and J 2 bases, with 9 bases left between them. CDR3 length equals 15 residues.

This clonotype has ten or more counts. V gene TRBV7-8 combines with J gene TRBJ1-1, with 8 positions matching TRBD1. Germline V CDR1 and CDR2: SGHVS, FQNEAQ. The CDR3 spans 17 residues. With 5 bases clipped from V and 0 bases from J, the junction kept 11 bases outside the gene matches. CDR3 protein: CASSPRGTGFMNTEAFF. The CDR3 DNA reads TGTGCCAGCAGCCCGAGGGGGACAGGCTTCATGAACACTGAAGCTTTCTTT.

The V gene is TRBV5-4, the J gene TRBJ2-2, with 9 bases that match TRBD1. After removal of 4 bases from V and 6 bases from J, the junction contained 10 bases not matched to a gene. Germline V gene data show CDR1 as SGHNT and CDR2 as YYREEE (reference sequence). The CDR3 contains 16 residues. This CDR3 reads CASSVGGTGKPGELFF. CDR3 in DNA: TGTGCCAGCAGCGTGGGAGGGACAGGGAAACCCGGGGAGCTGTTTTTT.

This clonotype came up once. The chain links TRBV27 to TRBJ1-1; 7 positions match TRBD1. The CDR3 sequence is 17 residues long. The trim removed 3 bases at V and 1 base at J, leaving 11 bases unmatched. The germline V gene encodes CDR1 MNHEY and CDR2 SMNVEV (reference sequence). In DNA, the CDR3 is TGTGCCAGCAGTTTCAAAACCCCCACAGGGGCGAACACTGAAGCTTTCTTT. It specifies CASSFKTPTGANTEAFF.

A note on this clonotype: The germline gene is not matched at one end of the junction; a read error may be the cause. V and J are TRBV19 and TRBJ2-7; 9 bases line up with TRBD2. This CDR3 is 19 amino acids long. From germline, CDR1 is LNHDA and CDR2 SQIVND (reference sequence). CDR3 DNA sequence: TGTGCCAGTAGTATAGATTATGACGGGAGCGGGAGGTCTCTTGACGAGCAGTGCTTC. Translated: CASSIDYDGSGRSLDEQCF.

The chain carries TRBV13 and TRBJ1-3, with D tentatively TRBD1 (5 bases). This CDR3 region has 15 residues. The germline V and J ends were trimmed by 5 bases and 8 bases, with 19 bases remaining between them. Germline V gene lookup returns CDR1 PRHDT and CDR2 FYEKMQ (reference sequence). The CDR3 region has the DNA TGTGCCAGCAGCACCGCCGGGGGGGTTGTGGACACCATATATTTT. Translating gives CASSTAGGVVDTIYF.

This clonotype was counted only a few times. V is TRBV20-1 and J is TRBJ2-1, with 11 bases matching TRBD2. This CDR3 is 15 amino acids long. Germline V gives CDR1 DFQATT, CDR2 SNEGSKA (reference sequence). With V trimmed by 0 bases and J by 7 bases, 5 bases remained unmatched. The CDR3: CSAREGLAALNEQFF. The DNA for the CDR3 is TGCAGTGCTAGAGAGGGACTAGCGGCCTTAAATGAGCAGTTCTTC.

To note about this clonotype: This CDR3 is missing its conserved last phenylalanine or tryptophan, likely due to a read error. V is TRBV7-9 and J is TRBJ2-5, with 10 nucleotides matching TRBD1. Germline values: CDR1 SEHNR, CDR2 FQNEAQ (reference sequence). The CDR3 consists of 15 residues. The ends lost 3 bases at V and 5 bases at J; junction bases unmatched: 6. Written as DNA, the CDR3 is TGTGCCAGCAGCTTTGAGACAGGGGGCTCGGAGACCCAGTACTCC. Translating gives CASSFETGGSETQYS.

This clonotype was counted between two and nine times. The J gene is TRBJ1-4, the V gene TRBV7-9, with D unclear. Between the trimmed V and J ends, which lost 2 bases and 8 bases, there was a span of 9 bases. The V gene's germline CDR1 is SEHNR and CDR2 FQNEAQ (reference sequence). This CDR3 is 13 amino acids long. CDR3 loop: CASSLWPKEKLFF. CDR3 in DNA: TGTGCCAGCAGCTTATGGCCAAAAGAAAAACTGTTTTTT.

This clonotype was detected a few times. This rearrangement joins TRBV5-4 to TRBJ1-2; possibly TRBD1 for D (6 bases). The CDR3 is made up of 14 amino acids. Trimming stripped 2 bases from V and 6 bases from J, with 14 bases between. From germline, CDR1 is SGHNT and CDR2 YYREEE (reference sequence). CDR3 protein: CASSFGGAFDGYTF. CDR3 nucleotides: TGTGCCAGCAGCTTTGGGGGCGCGTTCGATGGCTACACCTTC.

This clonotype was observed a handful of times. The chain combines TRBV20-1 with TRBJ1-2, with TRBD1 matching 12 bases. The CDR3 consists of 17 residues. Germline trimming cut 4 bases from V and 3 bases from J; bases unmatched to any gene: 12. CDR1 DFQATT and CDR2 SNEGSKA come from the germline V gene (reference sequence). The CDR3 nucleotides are TGCAGTGCTACGGGACAGGGGGCGGTAGCTGGTGACTATGGCTACACCTTC. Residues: CSATGQGAVAGDYGYTF.

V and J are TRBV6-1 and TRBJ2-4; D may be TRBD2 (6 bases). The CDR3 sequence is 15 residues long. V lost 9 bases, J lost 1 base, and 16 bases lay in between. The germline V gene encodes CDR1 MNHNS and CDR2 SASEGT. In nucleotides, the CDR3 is TGTGCCAGGATACCTGGGGGGTTGGCCAAAAACATTCAGTACTTC. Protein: CARIPGGLAKNIQYF.

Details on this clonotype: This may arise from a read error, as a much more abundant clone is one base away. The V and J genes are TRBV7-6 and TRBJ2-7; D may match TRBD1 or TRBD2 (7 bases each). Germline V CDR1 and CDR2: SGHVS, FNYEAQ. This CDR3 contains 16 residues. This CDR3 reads CASSLWGGQLRGEQCF. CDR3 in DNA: TGTGCCAGCAGCTTATGGGGGGGACAGCTCCGCGGCGAGCAGTGCTTC. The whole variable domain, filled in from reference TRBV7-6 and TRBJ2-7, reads GAGVSQSPRYKVTKRGQDVALRCDPISGHVSLYWYRQALGQGPEFLTYFNYEAQQDKSGLPNDRFSAERPEGSISTLTIQRTEQRDSAMYRCASSLWGGQLRGEQCFGPGTRLTVT.

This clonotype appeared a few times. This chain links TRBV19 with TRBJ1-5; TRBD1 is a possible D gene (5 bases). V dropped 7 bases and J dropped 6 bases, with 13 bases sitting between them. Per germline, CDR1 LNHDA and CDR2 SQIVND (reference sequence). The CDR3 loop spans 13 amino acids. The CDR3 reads CASIEGRGQPQHF. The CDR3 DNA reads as TGTGCCAGTATTGAGGGGCGCGGTCAGCCCCAGCATTTT.

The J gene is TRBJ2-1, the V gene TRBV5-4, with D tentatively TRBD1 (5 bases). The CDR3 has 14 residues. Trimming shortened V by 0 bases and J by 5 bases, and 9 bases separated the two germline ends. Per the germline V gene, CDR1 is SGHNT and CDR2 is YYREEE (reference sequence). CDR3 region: CASSLEDTHNEQFF. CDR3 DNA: TGTGCCAGCAGCTTGGAGGACACTCACAATGAGCAGTTCTTC.

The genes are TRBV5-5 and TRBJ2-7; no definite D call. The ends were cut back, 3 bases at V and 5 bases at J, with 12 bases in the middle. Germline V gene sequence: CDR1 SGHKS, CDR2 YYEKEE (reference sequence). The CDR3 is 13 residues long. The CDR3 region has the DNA TGTGCCAGCAGCTCCTTTAGGGCCGACGAGCAGTACTTC. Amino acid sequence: CASSSFRADEQYF. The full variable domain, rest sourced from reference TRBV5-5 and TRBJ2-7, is DAGVTQSPTHLIKTRGQQVTLRCSPISGHKSVSWYQQVLGQGPQFIFQYYEKEERGRGNFPDRFSARQFPNYSSELNVNALLLGDSALYLCASSSFRADEQYFGPGTRLTVT.

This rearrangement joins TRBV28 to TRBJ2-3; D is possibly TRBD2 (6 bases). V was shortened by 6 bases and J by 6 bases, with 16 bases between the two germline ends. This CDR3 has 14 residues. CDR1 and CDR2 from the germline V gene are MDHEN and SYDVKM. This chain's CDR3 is CASRLALGLDTQYF. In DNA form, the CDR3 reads TGTGCCAGCAGGCTAGCGTTAGGGTTGGATACGCAGTATTTT.

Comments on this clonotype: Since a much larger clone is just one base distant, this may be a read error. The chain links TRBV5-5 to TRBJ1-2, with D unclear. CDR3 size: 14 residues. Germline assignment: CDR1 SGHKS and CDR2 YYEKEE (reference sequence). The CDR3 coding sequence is TGTGCCAGCAGCTTGGTGGTCAGTTCCTATGTCTACACCTTC. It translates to CASSLVVSSYVYTF. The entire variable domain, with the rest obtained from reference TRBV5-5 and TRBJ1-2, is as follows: DAGVTQSPTHLIKTRGQQVTLRCSPISGHKSVSWYQQVLGQGPQFIFQYYEKEERGRGNFPDRFSARQFPNYSSELNVNALLLGDSALYLCASSLVVSSYVYTFGSGTRLTVV.